This T cell receptor beta chain was sequenced for a study of CD8 T cells in ankylosing spondylitis. J gave up 4 bases and V 2 bases, and 1 base lay outside the gene matches. This CDR3 is 14 amino acids long. Germline assignment: CDR1 MNHEY and CDR2 SVGEGT. Comments on this clonotype: Its antigen is not known.

Study observations and caveats: Earlier authors reported some of these motif variants in reactive arthritis synovial fluid and blood. Ankylosing spondylitis blood appeared to be characterized by a TCR beta motif of about 8 highly homologous variants. Clones linked to disease were reported to show significant enrichment in matched ankylosing spondylitis synovial fluid. Peripheral blood held disease-linked clones only at relatively low frequency, and these were CD8+.

By quantitative 5'-RACE with molecular barcodes, the TCR beta libraries were made. TCRdb used MiXCR to reprocess the 5' RACE reads, holding one entry per CDR3 protein. This table has about 750,000 distinct CDR3 sequences, around 19% appearing once. The sequencing input was blood, either unsorted or a sorted T cell fraction (not recorded which). The source is a male donor with ankylosing spondylitis. The chain is built from TRBV6-2 or TRBV6-3 and TRBJ2-3; TRBD2 agrees at 9 bases. The CDR3 DNA is TGTGCCAGCAGTTACGTAGCGGGGGCAGATACGCAGTATTTT. This sequence encodes CASSYVAGADTQYF.